The 19 T cell receptor beta chains below all came from one sample that was sequenced in a study of resident and recirculating memory T cells in vitiligo. Assay: immunoSEQ multiplex PCR; the TCRdb copy retains only in-frame clones and omits some. Among 60,000 to 80,000 clones listed, roughly 92% were seen once. Sample: blood. These receptors were taken from a male donor with vitiligo.

The J gene is TRBJ2-5, the V gene TRBV11-3; 8 bases fit TRBD1. With V trimmed by 5 bases and J by 5 bases, 16 bases remained unmatched. CDR1 and CDR2 (germline): SGHNT, YENEEA. This CDR3 is 17 amino acids long. CDR3 nucleotides: TGTGCCAGCAGCCCCCGGACAGGGAATGTTCTTAGGGAGACCCAGTACTTC. Residues: CASSPRTGNVLRETQYF.

The gene calls are TRBV11-2 and TRBJ2-7; no reliable D call. CDR1 is SGHAT and CDR2 is FQNNGV in the germline V gene. Trimming pared 2 bases from V and 3 bases from J, leaving 20 bases between. There are 17 residues in the CDR3. The CDR3 region has the DNA TGTGCCAGCAGCTTAACGTCTGGCTCGTCAACCTTCTACGAGCAGTACTTC. It is translated as CASSLTSGSSTFYEQYF.

The rearrangement joins TRBV5-4 to TRBJ2-1; TRBD1 matches 7 bases. This CDR3 comprises 13 residues. The V segment lost 4 bases and the J segment 6 bases; nucleotides outside the gene matches: 4. CDR1 is SGHNT, CDR2 YYREEE, per germline (reference sequence). The CDR3 coding sequence is TGTGCCAGCAGCCAGACAGGGTCCAATGAGCAGTTCTTC. Protein: CASSQTGSNEQFF.

This clone occurred once. This sequence joins TRBV7-3 and TRBJ2-2, with TRBD2 matching 8 bases. The length of the CDR3 is 16 residues. With V trimmed by 1 base and J by 4 bases, 5 bases remained unmatched. Germline V gene data show CDR1 as SGHTA and CDR2 as FQGTGA. The CDR3 region is CASSLRGSGVTGELFF. As DNA, the CDR3 is TGTGCCAGCAGCTTAAGGGGTAGCGGGGTCACCGGGGAGCTGTTTTTT.

This chain links TRBV18 with TRBJ1-1; D is uncertain. In germline, CDR1 is KGHSH, CDR2 LQKENI. V was cut by 0 bases and J by 0 bases, with 11 bases left in between. The CDR3 is 16 residues long. The CDR3 here is CASSPPLRPLNTEAFF. The CDR3, as DNA: TGTGCCAGCTCACCACCGCTACGTCCATTGAACACTGAAGCTTTCTTT.

This chain links TRBV14 with TRBJ2-3, with 7 bases identical to TRBD2. With 5 bases clipped from V and 4 bases from J, the junction kept 0 bases outside the gene matches. Germline values: CDR1 SGHDN, CDR2 FVKESK. The CDR3 length is 12 residues. The DNA for the CDR3 is TGTGCCAGCAGCGCGGGGGCAGATACGCAGTATTTT. Its protein is CASSAGADTQYF.

The chain couples TRBV28 to TRBJ1-3; perhaps TRBD1 as D (5 bases). Trimming took 4 bases from V and 4 from J, leaving 23 bases between them. This CDR3 contains 18 residues. CDR1 is MDHEN, CDR2 SYDVKM, per germline. CDR3 nucleotide sequence: TGTGCCAGCAGTTCTTCCGGCGTTGGTAGGGGATACGGAAACACCATATATTTT. As protein: CASSSSGVGRGYGNTIYF.

V is TRBV6-6 and J is TRBJ2-7; TRBD1 matches 8 bases. V shed 6 bases, J shed 6 bases, and the junction held 13 bases outside the gene matches. Per germline, CDR1 MNHNY and CDR2 SVGAGI (reference sequence). This CDR3 comprises 15 residues. This chain's CDR3 is CASRPTGDNSGEQYF. In DNA, the CDR3 is TGTGCCAGCAGACCGACAGGGGATAACTCAGGCGAGCAGTACTTC.

This chain links TRBV4-3 with TRBJ2-3; D unresolved. V lost 0 bases and J 4 bases, leaving 8 bases between the germline ends. The CDR3 is 14 amino acids. Germline assignment: CDR1 LGHNA and CDR2 YSLEER. The CDR3 region is CASSQDTFPDTQYF. DNA of the CDR3: TGCGCCAGCAGCCAAGATACATTCCCAGATACGCAGTATTTT.

The chain employs TRBV5-4 and TRBJ1-1; D call uncertain. CDR3 length equals 14 residues. Between the trimmed V and J ends, which lost 1 base and 1 base, there was a span of 8 bases. CDR1 and CDR2 from the germline V gene are SGHNT and YYREEE (reference sequence). Written as DNA, the CDR3 is TGTGCCAGCAGCTTGCAAGGGAGGAACACTGAAGCTTTCTTT. It translates to CASSLQGRNTEAFF.

This clone has only one observation. Here the CDR3 reads CAISEPGTGYNEQFF. The CDR3 region has the DNA TGTGCCATCAGTGAGCCCGGGACAGGCTACAATGAGCAGTTCTTC. This chain joins TRBV10-3 and TRBJ2-1, with TRBD1 identical over 8 bases. The V segment lost 2 bases and the J segment 3 bases; nucleotides outside the gene matches: 3. This CDR3 contains 15 residues. CDR1 and CDR2 (germline): ENHRY, SYGVKD.

The genes are TRBV28 and TRBJ2-7, with D unresolved. CDR1 and CDR2 from the germline V gene are MDHEN and SYDVKM. Trimming cost V 4 bases and J 0 bases, with 7 bases left between them. The CDR3 has 13 amino acids. The CDR3 loop reads CASSYRSSYEQYF. The CDR3 region has the DNA TGTGCCAGCAGTTACAGAAGCTCCTACGAGCAGTACTTC.

The V gene is TRBV7-9, the J gene TRBJ2-7; 8 bases align to TRBD1. In germline, CDR1 is SEHNR, CDR2 FQNEAQ (reference sequence). CDR3 length equals 18 residues. V lost 0 bases, J lost 3 bases, and 13 bases stayed unmatched. Here the CDR3 DNA reads TGTGCCAGCAGCTTAGCGTTGGACAGGGTTCGATTGGTCTACGAGCAGTACTTC. Its protein product is CASSLALDRVRLVYEQYF.

The rearrangement joins TRBV7-6 to TRBJ2-5; TRBD1 is a possible D gene (5 bases). This CDR3 has 13 amino acids. In germline, CDR1 is SGHVS, CDR2 FNYEAQ. Trimming cost V 2 bases and J 5 bases, with 9 bases left between them. The CDR3 protein is CASSLRGLETQYF. DNA of the CDR3: TGTGCCAGCAGCTTAAGGGGTCTCGAGACCCAGTACTTC.

The chain couples TRBV5-6 to TRBJ1-2; tentative D call: TRBD1 (5 bases). The CDR3 length is 18 residues. V lost 2 bases to trimming and J lost 4 bases, with 24 bases between them. Germline CDR1 and CDR2: SGHDT and YYEEEE. CDR3 in DNA: TGTGCCAGCAGCTTAGGGTTGGCAGGGTTTGGATTTTTCTATGGCTACACCTTC. It yields the protein CASSLGLAGFGFFYGYTF.

V is TRBV7-2 and J is TRBJ1-5; D uncertain. The CDR3 is 14 residues long. Germline CDR1 reads SGHTA; CDR2 reads FQGNSA. Trimming took off 5 bases at V and 2 bases at J, with 10 bases between the two ends. This chain's CDR3 is CASSPTQGNQPQHF. Here the CDR3 DNA reads TGTGCCAGCAGCCCAACCCAGGGCAATCAGCCCCAGCATTTT. Full variable domain (remainder filled in from reference TRBV7-2 and TRBJ1-5): GAGVSQSPSNKVTEKGKDVELRCDPISGHTALYWYRQSLGQGLEFLIYFQGNSAPDKSGLPSDRFSAERTGGSVSTLTIQRTQQEDSAVYLCASSPTQGNQPQHFGDGTRLSIL.

The chain has TRBV9 and TRBJ2-3; 10 nucleotides line up with TRBD1. The germline CDR1 and CDR2 sequences are SGDLS and YYNGEE. V shed 3 bases and J 2 bases; nucleotides not matched to a gene: 9. The CDR3 consists of 17 residues. Here the CDR3 DNA reads TGTGCCAGCAGCGCAACACCGGGACAGGGGATCACAGATACGCAGTATTTT. Translated, it gives CASSATPGQGITDTQYF.

V gene TRBV9 combines with J gene TRBJ2-1; 8 bases agree with TRBD2. CDR1 is SGDLS and CDR2 is YYNGEE in the germline V gene. The V and J ends lost 4 bases and 5 bases, in that order; junction bases with no gene match: 11. This CDR3 has 16 residues. The CDR3 is CASSPRNSGVNNEQFF. The CDR3 DNA sequence: TGTGCCAGCAGCCCTAGGAATAGCGGGGTAAACAATGAGCAGTTCTTC. The full variable domain, with the rest looked up from reference TRBV9 and TRBJ2-1, is DSGVTQTPKHLITATGQRVTLRCSPRSGDLSVYWYQQSLDQGLQFLIQYYNGEERAKGNILERFSAQQFPDLHSELNLSSLELGDSALYFCASSPRNSGVNNEQFFGPGTRLTVL.

The gene calls are TRBV5-4 and TRBJ2-1, with 7 positions matching TRBD2. This CDR3 contains 15 residues. The germline gives CDR1 SGHNT, CDR2 YYREEE (reference sequence). Germline trimming cut 0 bases from V and 3 bases from J; bases unmatched to any gene: 3. The CDR3 reads CASSLGASGYNEQFF. CDR3 in DNA: TGTGCCAGCAGCTTGGGGGCTAGCGGCTACAATGAGCAGTTCTTC.